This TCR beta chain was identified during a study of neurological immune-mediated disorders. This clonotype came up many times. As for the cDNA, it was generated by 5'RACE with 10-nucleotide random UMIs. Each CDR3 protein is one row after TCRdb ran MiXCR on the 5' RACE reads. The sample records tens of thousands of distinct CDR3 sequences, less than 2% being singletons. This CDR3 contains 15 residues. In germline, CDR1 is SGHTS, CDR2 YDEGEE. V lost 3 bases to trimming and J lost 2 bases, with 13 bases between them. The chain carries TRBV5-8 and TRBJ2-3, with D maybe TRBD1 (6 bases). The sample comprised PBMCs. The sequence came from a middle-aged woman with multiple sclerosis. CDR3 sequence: CASSSGTSATDTQYF. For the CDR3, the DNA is TGTGCCAGCAGCTCCGGGACAAGCGCCACAGATACGCAGTATTTT. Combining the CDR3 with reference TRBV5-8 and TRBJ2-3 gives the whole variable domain EAGVTQSPTHLIKTRGQQATLRCSPISGHTSVYWYQQALGLGLQFLLWYDEGEERNRGNFPPRFSGRQFPNYSSELNVNALELEDSALYLCASSSGTSATDTQYFGPGTRLTVL.